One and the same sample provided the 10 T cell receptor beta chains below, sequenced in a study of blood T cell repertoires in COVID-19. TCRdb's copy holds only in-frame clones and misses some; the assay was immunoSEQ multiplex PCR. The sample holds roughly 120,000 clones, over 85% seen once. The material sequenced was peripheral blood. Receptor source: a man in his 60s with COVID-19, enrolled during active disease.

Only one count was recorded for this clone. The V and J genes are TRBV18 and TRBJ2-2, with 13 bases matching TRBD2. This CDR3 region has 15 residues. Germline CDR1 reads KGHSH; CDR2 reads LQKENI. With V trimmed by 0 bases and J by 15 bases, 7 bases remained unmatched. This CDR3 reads CASSPPGLAGSEVFF. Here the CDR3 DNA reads TGTGCCAGCTCACCACCGGGACTAGCGGGATCCGAGGTGTTTTTT.

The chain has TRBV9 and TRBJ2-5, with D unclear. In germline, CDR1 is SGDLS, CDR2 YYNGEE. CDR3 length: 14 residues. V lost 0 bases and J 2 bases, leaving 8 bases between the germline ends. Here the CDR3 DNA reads TGTGCCAGCAGCGTAGACCTCGCGCAAGAGACCCAGTACTTC. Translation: CASSVDLAQETQYF.

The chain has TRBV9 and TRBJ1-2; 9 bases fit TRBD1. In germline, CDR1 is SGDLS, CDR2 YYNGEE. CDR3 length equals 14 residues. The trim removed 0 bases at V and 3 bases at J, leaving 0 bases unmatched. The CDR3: CASSVGQGDYGYTF. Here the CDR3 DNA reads TGTGCCAGCAGCGTAGGACAGGGGGACTATGGCTACACCTTC.

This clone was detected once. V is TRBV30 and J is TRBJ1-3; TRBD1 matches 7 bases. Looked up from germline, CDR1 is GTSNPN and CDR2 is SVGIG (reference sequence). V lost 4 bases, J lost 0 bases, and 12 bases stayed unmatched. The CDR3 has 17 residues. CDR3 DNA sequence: TGTGCCTGGAACCCCTGGGGGACAGCAGTCTCTGGAAACACCATATATTTT. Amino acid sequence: CAWNPWGTAVSGNTIYF.

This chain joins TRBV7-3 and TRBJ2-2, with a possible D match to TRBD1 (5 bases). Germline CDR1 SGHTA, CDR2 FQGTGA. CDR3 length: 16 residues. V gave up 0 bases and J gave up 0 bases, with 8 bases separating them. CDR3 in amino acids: CASSLTGRANTGELFF. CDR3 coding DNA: TGTGCCAGCAGCTTAACGGGCAGGGCGAACACCGGGGAGCTGTTTTTT. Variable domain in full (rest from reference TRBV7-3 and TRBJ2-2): GAGVSQTPSNKVTEKGKYVELRCDPISGHTALYWYRQSLGQGPEFLIYFQGTGAADDSGLPNDRFFAVRPEGSVSTLKIQRTERGDSAVYLCASSLTGRANTGELFFGEGSRLTVL.

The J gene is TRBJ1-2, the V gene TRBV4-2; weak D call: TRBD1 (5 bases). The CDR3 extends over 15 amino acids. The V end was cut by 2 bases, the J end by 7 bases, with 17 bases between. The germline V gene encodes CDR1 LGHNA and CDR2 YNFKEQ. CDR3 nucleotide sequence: TGTGCCAGCAGCCAAAACGGACACACAAAGGGTGGCTACACCTTC. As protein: CASSQNGHTKGGYTF.

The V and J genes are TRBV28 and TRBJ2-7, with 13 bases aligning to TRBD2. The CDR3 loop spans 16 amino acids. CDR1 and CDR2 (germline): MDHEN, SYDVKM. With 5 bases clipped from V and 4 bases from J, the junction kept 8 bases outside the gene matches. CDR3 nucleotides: TGTGCCAGCAGTACGCGGGGGACTAGCGGGGAATACGAGCAGTACTTC. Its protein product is CASSTRGTSGEYEQYF.

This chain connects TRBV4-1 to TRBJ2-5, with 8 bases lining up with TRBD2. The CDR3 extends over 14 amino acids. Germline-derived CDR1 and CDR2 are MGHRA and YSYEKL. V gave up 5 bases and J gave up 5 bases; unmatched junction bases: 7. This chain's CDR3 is CASSGSGSGETQYF. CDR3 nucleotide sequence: TGCGCCAGCAGCGGGAGCGGGAGTGGGGAGACCCAGTACTTC.

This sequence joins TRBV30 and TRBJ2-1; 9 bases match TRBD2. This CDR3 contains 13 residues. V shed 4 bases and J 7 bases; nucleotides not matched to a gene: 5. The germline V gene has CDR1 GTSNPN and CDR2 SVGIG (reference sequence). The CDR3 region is CAWNILAGNEQFF. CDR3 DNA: TGTGCCTGGAATATTCTAGCGGGGAATGAGCAGTTCTTC.

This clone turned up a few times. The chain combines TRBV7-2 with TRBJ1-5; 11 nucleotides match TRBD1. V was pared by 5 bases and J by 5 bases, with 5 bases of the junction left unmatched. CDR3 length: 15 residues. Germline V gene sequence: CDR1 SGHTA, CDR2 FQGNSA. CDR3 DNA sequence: TGTGCCAGCAGCGACCGGACAGGGGGCTATCAGCCCCAGCATTTT. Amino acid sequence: CASSDRTGGYQPQHF.